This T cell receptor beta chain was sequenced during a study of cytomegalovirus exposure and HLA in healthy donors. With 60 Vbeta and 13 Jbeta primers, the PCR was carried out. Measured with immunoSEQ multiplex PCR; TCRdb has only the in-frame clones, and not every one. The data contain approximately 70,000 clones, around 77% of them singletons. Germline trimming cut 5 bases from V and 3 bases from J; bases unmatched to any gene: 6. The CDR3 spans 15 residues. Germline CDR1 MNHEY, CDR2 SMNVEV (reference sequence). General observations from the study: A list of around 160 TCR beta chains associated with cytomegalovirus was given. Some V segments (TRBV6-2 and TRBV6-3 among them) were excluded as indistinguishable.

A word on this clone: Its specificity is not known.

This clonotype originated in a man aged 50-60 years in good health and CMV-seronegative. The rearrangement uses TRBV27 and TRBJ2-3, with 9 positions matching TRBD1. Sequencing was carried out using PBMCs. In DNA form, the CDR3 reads TGTGCCAGCAGTCCACGGGACAGGGTTACAGATACGCAGTATTTT. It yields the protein CASSPRDRVTDTQYF.